Here is one T cell receptor beta chain with its context. The data were taken from a study of T cell responses to AZD1222 COVID-19 vaccine. TCRdb's table, derived via immunoSEQ multiplex PCR, lists solely in-frame clones and lacks some. The sample has tens of thousands of clones; around three quarters are singletons. This specimen consisted of peripheral blood, obtained 28 days after the second AZD1222 dose. This sequence was found in an adult who received the AZD1222 COVID-19 vaccine.

The DNA for the CDR3 is TGTGCCAGCAGCTCGGACCGTCGAGAGTGGGCAGCTTTCTTT. The encoded protein is CASSSDRREWAAFF. The chain joins TRBV7-2 to TRBJ1-1, with D unresolved. This CDR3 has 14 amino acids. Germline V gives CDR1 SGHTA, CDR2 FQGNSA. The V end was cut by 4 bases, the J end by 10 bases, with 19 bases between.